Below are 5 T cell receptor beta chains sequenced from a single sample in a study of shared clonotypes between healthy human individuals. Sequencing used immunoSEQ multiplex PCR; TCRdb keeps in-frame clones, though not all of them. The repertoire consists of approximately 2,000,000 clones, with 85% to 95% occurring once and the leading ten covering approximately 1.7%. CD8 cells regarded as naive lacked CD45RO, were positively chosen for CCR7, and omitted terminally differentiated effector memory CD45RA+ cells. Sequencing was performed on naive CD8+ T cells from PBMCs. These receptors were obtained from a man aged 18 to 30 in good health. Some clones in this sample may be carry-over from other donors' samples.

The chain joins TRBV7-9 to TRBJ1-1; D remains unclear. The V gene's germline CDR1 is SEHNR and CDR2 FQNEAQ (reference sequence). The CDR3 has 14 residues. V lost 1 base and J lost 1, with 7 bases in between. This CDR3 is CASSLVLANTEAFF. CDR3 coding DNA: TGTGCCAGCAGCTTAGTTTTAGCGAACACTGAAGCTTTCTTT.

The chain links TRBV27 to TRBJ2-3; D tentatively fits TRBD1 or TRBD2 (7 bases each). This CDR3 is built from 13 residues. Per the germline V gene, CDR1 is MNHEY and CDR2 is SMNVEV (reference sequence). V gave up 5 bases and J gave up 6 bases, with 12 bases separating them. CDR3 nucleotides: TGTGCCAGCAGTCCAGGGGGGGCGGATACGCAGTATTTT. Translated: CASSPGGADTQYF.

In nucleotides, the CDR3 is TGTGCCAGCAGCTCACTAGCGGGAGGTCACCAAGAGACCCAGTACTTC. It encodes CASSSLAGGHQETQYF. The chain employs TRBV7-2 and TRBJ2-5; 12 bases match TRBD2. The V gene's germline CDR1 is SGHTA and CDR2 FQGNSA. Losses at the gene ends were 4 bases for V and 0 bases for J; bases not matched to a gene: 3. This CDR3 contains 16 residues.

The chain employs TRBV27 and TRBJ2-2, with 7 bases lining up with TRBD1. Germline lookup yields CDR1 MNHEY and CDR2 SMNVEV (reference sequence). The V gene end was trimmed by 5 bases and the J gene end by 3 bases; junction bases not matched to a gene: 12. The CDR3 totals 17 residues. The CDR3 spells CASSVGPGQFHTGELFF. The CDR3 DNA is TGTGCCAGCAGTGTAGGACCGGGACAGTTTCACACCGGGGAGCTGTTTTTT.

V gene TRBV29-1 combines with J gene TRBJ2-5, with 7 bases fitting TRBD2. The CDR3 is made up of 14 amino acids. Trimming at V came to 2 bases and at J to 9 bases, leaving 12 bases not matched to a gene. CDR1 is SQVTM and CDR2 is ANQGSEA in the germline V gene. CDR3 in DNA: TGCAGCGTTGAATTCGGACCGGTTGGGGGGGCCCAGTACTTC. It yields the protein CSVEFGPVGGAQYF.